This is a list of T cell receptor beta chains from one sample in a study of Graves' ophthalmopathy and Graves' hyperthyroidism. In TCRdb, the multiplex PCR reads were re-called with MiXCR into one record per CDR3 protein. The data contain roughly 1.1 million distinct CDR3 sequences, roughly 35% of them singletons. The specimen sequenced was peripheral blood or thyroid tissue (not recorded which). Receptors originate from an adult man with Graves' hyperthyroidism. Each CDR3 is given with its conserved first and last residue. A D gene is named only where the DNA matches it firmly. The size entry is marked missing in some rows and otherwise reads once, few, many or a size class.

>TRBV27|NA|NA|TRBJ1-2
TGTGCCAGCGGGTCTGGTCACTATGGCTACACCTTC
CASGSGHYGYTF
>TRBV7-2|TRBD2|many|TRBJ2-5
TGTGCCAGCAGCTTCCTAGCGGGAATCAAAAGGGAGACCCAGTACTTC
CASSFLAGIKRETQYF
>TRBV29-1|NA|many|TRBJ1-5
TGCAGGGCCGGGCCCCAGCATTTT
CRAGPQHF
>TRBV4-1|TRBD2|few|TRBJ2-7
TGCGCCAGCAGCCAAGGGAGGGAGGGCTCCTACGAGCAGTACTTC
CASSQGREGSYEQYF
>TRBV9|TRBD1|NA|TRBJ1-5
TGTGCCAGCAGCGAACCGGGACAGGGGAGTCAGCCCCAGCATTTT
CASSEPGQGSQPQHF
>TRBV7-6|TRBD2|many|TRBJ2-5
TGTGCCAGCAGCCTCTACGGACTAGGTGTACAAGAGACCCAGTACTTC
CASSLYGLGVQETQYF
>TRBV7-9|NA|NA|TRBJ1-2
TGTGCCAGCAGCTTGATGGAGAGTCGCTACACCTTC
CASSLMESRYTF
>TRBV5-1|TRBD1|NA|TRBJ2-2
TGCGCCAGCAGCTTGGCCCCGGGACAGGGTCACACCGGGGAGCTGTTTTTT
CASSLAPGQGHTGELFF
>TRBV5-1|NA|many|TRBJ2-2
TGCGCCAGCAGCTTGGCCCTGGTGGGAAACACCGGGGAGCTGTTTTTT
CASSLALVGNTGELFF
>TRBV6-2/TRBV6-3|TRBD1|NA|TRBJ2-7
TGTGCCAGCAGTTACTCAGGTGACAGGGTTGGCGAGCAGTACTTC
CASSYSGDRVGEQYF
>TRBV2|NA|NA|TRBJ2-6
TGTGCCAGCAGCACCCACATCGCCTCTGGGGCCAACGTCCTGACTTTC
CASSTHIASGANVLTF
>TRBV6-5|TRBD2|NA|TRBJ2-7
TGTGCCAGCAGTTACGGGCCCGGGACTAGCGGTGAGCAGTACTTC
CASSYGPGTSGEQYF
>TRBV12-3/TRBV12-4|TRBD1|NA|TRBJ1-2
TGTGCCAGCAGTTTGGAAACAGGGGTTCTCGGCTACACCTTC
CASSLETGVLGYTF
>TRBV7-9|TRBD1|NA|TRBJ1-2
TGTGCCAGCAGCTTCTTGGACAGGGCTGGCTACACCTTC
CASSFLDRAGYTF
>TRBV29-1|TRBD1|few|TRBJ1-1
TGCAGCGTGGGCACAGGGGGCTGGAACACTGAAGCTTTCTTT
CSVGTGGWNTEAFF
>TRBV29-1|TRBD2|many|TRBJ2-7
TGCAGCGTTGATGGACTAGCGGGGACTTACGAGCAGTACTTC
CSVDGLAGTYEQYF
>TRBV20-1|TRBD1|few|TRBJ1-4
TGCAGTGCTCATGGGACAGGCAATAATGAAAAACTGTTTTTT
CSAHGTGNNEKLFF
>TRBV7-8|NA|NA|TRBJ2-7
TGTGCCAGCAGGGGGGTAGCGACCAACTACGAGCAGTACTTC
CASRGVATNYEQYF
>TRBV12-3/TRBV12-4|NA|many|TRBJ1-2
TGTGCCAGCAGTCCCAGGACACCTCGAAGCTACACCTTC
CASSPRTPRSYTF
>TRBV5-1|TRBD2|NA|TRBJ2-7
TGCGCCAGCAGCTTGGGGATAGCGGGAGCCTACGAGCAGTACTTC
CASSLGIAGAYEQYF
>TRBV19|NA|NA|TRBJ1-5
TGTGCCTTCAGGGGAGGAGGCAATCAGCCCCAGCATTTT
CAFRGGGNQPQHF
>TRBV20-1|NA|many|TRBJ2-7
TGCAGTGCTACAGGGGGGATAGGGAACTCCTACGAGCAGTACTTC
CSATGGIGNSYEQYF
>TRBV7-8|NA|NA|TRBJ2-2
TGTGCCAGCAGCGGGGGGACAGCCGCTAAAGGCACCGGGGAGCTGTTTTTT
CASSGGTAAKGTGELFF
>TRBV28|NA|NA|TRBJ2-7
TGTGCCAGCAGTTCCGAGGAACCTTCCTACGAGCAGTACTTC
CASSSEEPSYEQYF
>TRBV7-9|NA|many|TRBJ2-7
TGTGCCAGCAGCCCCCGGGAGACAACCTACGAGCAGTACTTC
CASSPRETTYEQYF
>TRBV10-2|TRBD2|NA|TRBJ2-7
TGCGCCAGCAGTGCCGGAATAGCGGGAGGTTGGTACGAGCAGTACTTC
CASSAGIAGGWYEQYF
>TRBV28|NA|NA|TRBJ1-5
TGTGCCAGCAGTATCGAACTTACAGGTAGCAATCAGCCCCAGCATTTT
CASSIELTGSNQPQHF
>TRBV6-6|TRBD2|few|TRBJ2-2
TGTGCCAGCAGTTACTCTGGGCTAGCGGGGAACACCGGGGAGCTGTTTTTT
CASSYSGLAGNTGELFF
>TRBV24-1|NA|many|TRBJ1-2
TGTGCCACCAGTGATGGGGGCGCTTCCGATGTGTATGGCTACACCTTC
CATSDGGASDVYGYTF
>TRBV12-5|NA|few|TRBJ2-5
TGTGCTAGTGGCGCGGGACTTGACGAGCGCGCCCAAGAGACCCAGTACTTC
CASGAGLDERAQETQYF
>TRBV10-3|NA|NA|TRBJ1-6
TGTGCCATCCGTGAACTATGGCAGGGTAACCTAAATTCACCCCTCCACTTT
CAIRELWQGNLNSPLHF
>TRBV5-5|NA|few|TRBJ1-4
TGTGCCAGCAGCTGGGGCCCGTCGGAAAAACTGTTTTTT
CASSWGPSEKLFF
>TRBV20-1|NA|NA|TRBJ2-6
TGCAGTGCTCGTCGCGGGGCGGGGGCCAACGTCCTGACTTTC
CSARRGAGANVLTF
>TRBV5-8|NA|NA|TRBJ2-7
TGTGCCAGCAGCGATGATGGGGACGAGCAGTACTTC
CASSDDGDEQYF
>TRBV20-1|NA|NA|TRBJ1-3
TGCAGTGCTAGAGACGCCAGGGACCACACCATATATTTT
CSARDARDHTIYF
>TRBV11-2|NA|many|TRBJ2-7
TGTGCCAGCAGCCATGGGACAACATCCTACGAGCAGTACTTC
CASSHGTTSYEQYF
>TRBV19|NA|few|TRBJ2-7
TGTGCCAGTAGTGCCCGCCGGGACAATACCTACGAGCAGTACTTC
CASSARRDNTYEQYF
>TRBV9|NA|many|TRBJ1-1
TGTGCCAGCAGCGTTTGGACGACCACTGAAGCTTTCTTT
CASSVWTTTEAFF
>TRBV10-2|NA|many|TRBJ2-7
TGCGCCAGCAGCCCCCGCGACCCAACCTACGAGCAGTACTTC
CASSPRDPTYEQYF
>TRBV5-1|TRBD1|once|TRBJ1-4
TGCGCCAGCAGCTATGGACAGGGGAGAAAGGCTAATGAAAAACTGTTTTTT
CASSYGQGRKANEKLFF
>TRBV6-5|NA|NA|TRBJ1-2
TGTGCCAGCAGTGACCGGGGGTCTTACGGGAGCTACACCTTC
CASSDRGSYGSYTF
>TRBV15|NA|once|TRBJ2-7
TGTGCCACCAGCAGCTTAACAGGGACCTCTTCCTCCGAGCAGTACTTC
CATSSLTGTSSSEQYF
>TRBV5-1|TRBD1|few|TRBJ1-5
TGCGCCAGCAGCTTGGTCCCGACAGGGGGAAACAATCAGCCCCAGCATTTT
CASSLVPTGGNNQPQHF
>TRBV7-9|TRBD2|once|TRBJ2-5
TGTGCCAGCGGGTATAGCGGGGGGGCGGTGGAGACCCAGTACTTC
CASGYSGGAVETQYF
>TRBV5-1|TRBD1|few|TRBJ1-1
TGCGCCAGCAGCTTGTCGGGACAGGGAATGACTGAAGCTTTCTTT
CASSLSGQGMTEAFF
>TRBV15|NA|NA|TRBJ2-5
TGTGCCACCAGCGTCCGACTAATTGGGGAGACCCAGTACTTC
CATSVRLIGETQYF
>TRBV20-1|TRBD1|NA|TRBJ1-6
TGCAGGGGACAGGCGGTTAATTCACCCCTCCACTTT
CRGQAVNSPLHF
>TRBV7-9|TRBD2|many|TRBJ2-7
TGTGCCAGCAGCTTACCGACTAGCGGGGAGACCTACGAGCAGTACTTC
CASSLPTSGETYEQYF
>TRBV5-6|NA|NA|TRBJ2-7
TGTGCCAGCAGCTTAGAACAGTTGGGCCACGGGCAGTACTTC
CASSLEQLGHGQYF
>TRBV3-1|TRBD1|many|TRBJ1-1
TGTGCCAGCAGCCAAGACAGGGGGAGGGAAGCTTTCTTT
CASSQDRGREAFF
>TRBV10-3|NA|once|TRBJ1-5
TGTGCCACTTCAGCCCCCGGAGGGGAGGATAGCAATCAGCCCCAGCATTTT
CATSAPGGEDSNQPQHF
>TRBV29-1|NA|many|TRBJ1-4
TGCAGCGCTCTTGCGTCAAGTCAGGGCGAAAAACTGTTTTTT
CSALASSQGEKLFF
>TRBV4-2|NA|many|TRBJ1-2
TGTGCCAGCAGCTCCTTCAACACAGACTATGGCTACACCTTC
CASSSFNTDYGYTF
>TRBV5-4|NA|once|TRBJ2-2
TGTGCCAGCAGCTCCGGGACACTCAACAGGGAGCTGTTTTTT
CASSSGTLNRELFF